A single sample is the source of the 19 T cell receptor beta chains below, sequenced in a study of T cells in narcolepsy. Using immunoSEQ multiplex PCR, the repertoire was profiled, and TCRdb retains in-frame clones only, with some absent. The table includes 30,000 to 35,000 clones, roughly 80% detected once. Sequenced: CD45RA- memory CD4+ T cells from PBMCs. Receptors were obtained from a human donor with narcolepsy.

This clone was observed a handful of times. The chain has TRBV27 and TRBJ2-2; TRBD2 aligns across 8 bases. This CDR3 is built from 16 residues. V was pared by 5 bases and J by 5 bases, with 10 bases of the junction left unmatched. CDR1 is MNHEY and CDR2 is SMNVEV in the germline V gene (reference sequence). This chain's CDR3 is CASSTPAGGRTGELFF. The CDR3, as DNA: TGTGCCAGCAGTACCCCGGCGGGGGGCAGAACCGGGGAGCTGTTTTTT.

V gene TRBV5-6 combines with J gene TRBJ2-1, with a tentative D call TRBD1 (6 bases). The CDR3 loop spans 15 amino acids. CDR1 SGHDT and CDR2 YYEEEE come from the germline V gene. The ends were cut back, 2 bases at V and 10 bases at J, with 19 bases in the middle. As DNA, the CDR3 is TGTGCCAGCAGCTTTGACCCGGGACACGAAGGGGAGCAGTTCTTC. Translated: CASSFDPGHEGEQFF.

V and J are TRBV11-3 and TRBJ2-4; 9 bases are a match to TRBD1. The V and J ends lost 5 bases and 9 bases, in that order; junction bases with no gene match: 8. CDR3 length: 14 residues. Germline assignment: CDR1 SGHNT and CDR2 YENEEA. The CDR3 DNA is TGTGCCAGCAGCCAAAGGGGACAGGGAGGCATTCAGTACTTC. Translating gives CASSQRGQGGIQYF.

The V call is TRBV11-3, the J call TRBJ2-3; perhaps TRBD1 as D (7 bases). The V and J ends lost 5 bases and 9 bases respectively, with 9 bases between them. CDR1 and CDR2 (germline): SGHNT, YENEEA. The CDR3 runs to 11 residues. In nucleotides, the CDR3 is TGTGCCAGCAGCCAGGGGGGAACGCAGTATTTT. It yields the protein CASSQGGTQYF. The complete variable domain, with remaining parts taken from reference TRBV11-3 and TRBJ2-3, reads EAGVVQSPRYKIIEKKQPVAFWCNPISGHNTLYWYLQNLGQGPELLIRYENEEAVDDSQLPKDRFSAERLKGVDSTLKIQPAELGDSAVYLCASSQGGTQYFGPGTRLTVL.

The chain carries TRBV11-2 and TRBJ2-6, with D perhaps matching TRBD1 or TRBD2 (5 bases each). This CDR3 has 18 amino acids. Trimming took 5 bases from V and 0 from J, leaving 17 bases between them. Germline CDR1 reads SGHAT; CDR2 reads FQNNGV. The CDR3 region has the DNA TGTGCCAGCAGCCCAACCGGGGCTCCCAGCTCTGGGGCCAACGTCCTGACTTTC. Translated: CASSPTGAPSSGANVLTF.

The chain joins TRBV7-9 to TRBJ2-7; TRBD2 is a possible D gene (5 bases). Deletions cut 1 base from V and 2 bases from J, with 9 bases between. Germline CDR1 is SEHNR and CDR2 is FQNEAQ (reference sequence). This CDR3 is built from 14 residues. The CDR3 region has the DNA TGTGCCAGCAGCTTAGAACGGGGTGCCTACGAGCAGTACTTC. Translation: CASSLERGAYEQYF.

The chain links TRBV6-5 to TRBJ2-1; 8 bases are a match to TRBD2. Per germline, CDR1 MNHEY and CDR2 SVGAGI. This CDR3 has 16 amino acids. Trimming cost V 0 bases and J 4 bases; bases outside gene matches: 5. The CDR3 here is CASSYSPSGSYNEQFF. The CDR3 nucleotides read TGTGCCAGCAGTTACTCTCCGAGCGGGAGTTACAATGAGCAGTTCTTC.

The DNA of the CDR3 is TGTGCCAGTAGTACCAGACTAGCGGGAGGCCTCAGCGCCAATGAGCAGTTCTTC. It codes for CASSTRLAGGLSANEQFF. V usage is TRBV19 and J usage is TRBJ2-1, with 13 bases lining up with TRBD2. J lost 6 bases, V lost 4 bases, and 12 bases had no gene match. The CDR3 has 18 amino acids. Looked up from germline, CDR1 is LNHDA and CDR2 is SQIVND (reference sequence).

The chain joins TRBV19 to TRBJ1-2; D gene unclear. CDR1 and CDR2 (germline): LNHDA, SQIVND (reference sequence). V was pared by 5 bases and J by 1 base, with 14 bases between. The CDR3 loop spans 15 amino acids. CDR3 nucleotide sequence: TGTGCCAGTAGTCAGCAACGGTCCATTAACTATGGCTACACCTTC. Residues: CASSQQRSINYGYTF.

The rearrangement uses TRBV6-1 and TRBJ1-1; the D gene is possibly TRBD1 (5 bases). CDR3 length: 14 amino acids. Per the germline V gene, CDR1 is MNHNS and CDR2 is SASEGT. The V end lost 5 bases, the J end lost 4 bases, and 14 bases lay between the germline ends. CDR3 coding DNA: TGTGCCAGCAGTCCGGGGCTATCTCGCACTGAAGCTTTCTTT. It encodes CASSPGLSRTEAFF.

This rearrangement joins TRBV30 to TRBJ1-5; D gene ambiguous. From germline, CDR1 is GTSNPN and CDR2 SVGIG (reference sequence). The V end was cut by 0 bases, the J end by 0 bases, with 9 bases between. The CDR3 length is 15 residues. The CDR3 nucleotides read TGTGCCTGGAGTGTAGAGGGCCATAGCAATCAGCCCCAGCATTTT. It specifies CAWSVEGHSNQPQHF.

The chain has TRBV6-1 and TRBJ1-5, with no clear D. The CDR3 is made up of 15 amino acids. The V and J ends lost 4 bases and 0 bases respectively, with 10 bases between them. Germline CDR1 and CDR2: MNHNS and SASEGT. The CDR3 spells CASSGAFISNQPQHF. Here the CDR3 DNA reads TGTGCCAGCAGTGGGGCATTTATTAGCAATCAGCCCCAGCATTTT.

The gene calls are TRBV30 and TRBJ2-3; 7 nucleotides agree with TRBD2. The germline CDR1 and CDR2 sequences are GTSNPN and SVGIG (reference sequence). This CDR3 is built from 13 residues. The trim removed 2 bases at V and 8 bases at J, leaving 7 bases unmatched. The CDR3 region has the DNA TGTGCCTGGAGTCCCCGGGAGCGGGGTACGCAGTATTTT. As protein: CAWSPRERGTQYF.

The V and J genes are TRBV19 and TRBJ1-2; tentatively, D is TRBD1 (6 bases). CDR3 length: 15 residues. V lost 5 bases and J 4 bases, leaving 17 bases between the germline ends. Germline-derived CDR1 and CDR2 are LNHDA and SQIVND (reference sequence). CDR3 sequence reads: CASSPPGVAGYGYTF. CDR3 sequence (DNA): TGTGCCAGTAGTCCTCCAGGGGTAGCAGGCTATGGCTACACCTTC.

The chain has TRBV27 and TRBJ2-3; D possibly uses TRBD1 or TRBD2 (5 bases each). CDR1 MNHEY and CDR2 SMNVEV come from the germline V gene (reference sequence). Trimming stripped 2 bases from V and 14 bases from J, with 23 bases between. CDR3 size: 15 residues. CDR3 amino acids: CASSLAGYGTPALYF. Here the CDR3 DNA reads TGTGCCAGCAGTTTAGCGGGCTACGGGACCCCAGCTCTGTATTTT.

In this sample, this clone turned up a few times. The chain recombines TRBV19 with TRBJ1-2; D call uncertain. This CDR3 has 16 amino acids. V was shortened by 5 bases and J by 4 bases, with 20 bases between the two germline ends. Germline V gene sequence: CDR1 LNHDA, CDR2 SQIVND (reference sequence). CDR3 sequence (DNA): TGTGCCAGTAGTGCGGGCCACCCCTACTCTGTCTATGGCTACACCTTC. The encoded protein is CASSAGHPYSVYGYTF. The whole variable domain, filled in from reference TRBV19 and TRBJ1-2, reads DGGITQSPKYLFRKEGQNVTLSCEQNLNHDAMYWYRQDPGQGLRLIYYSQIVNDFQKGDIAEGYSVSREKKESFPLTVTSAQKNPTAFYLCASSAGHPYSVYGYTFGSGTRLTVV.

This clone was seen more than once but under ten times. The chain is built from TRBV5-6 and TRBJ2-7, with 9 bases fitting TRBD1. Germline V gene lookup returns CDR1 SGHDT and CDR2 YYEEEE. J gave up 6 bases and V 5 bases, and 6 bases lay outside the gene matches. CDR3 length: 13 amino acids. CDR3 loop: CASRRQGVSEQYF. CDR3 nucleotides: TGTGCCAGCAGAAGACAGGGGGTAAGCGAGCAGTACTTC. The full variable domain, rest sourced from reference TRBV5-6 and TRBJ2-7, is DAGVTQSPTHLIKTRGQQVTLRCSPKSGHDTVSWYQQALGQGPQFIFQYYEEEERQRGNFPDRFSGHQFPNYSSELNVNALLLGDSALYLCASRRQGVSEQYFGPGTRLTVT.

This clone was found once. The chain recombines TRBV5-1 with TRBJ2-7; the match to TRBD1 covers 10 bases. Trimming took 4 bases from V and 9 from J; bases not matched to a gene: 10. Germline assignment: CDR1 SGHRS and CDR2 YFSETQ. The CDR3 has 14 residues. Here the CDR3 reads CASSPSGTGDGQYF. The CDR3 DNA sequence: TGCGCCAGCAGCCCATCCGGGACAGGGGACGGGCAGTACTTC.

The J gene is TRBJ2-7, the V gene TRBV19, with TRBD2 matching over 10 bases. Germline V gene sequence: CDR1 LNHDA, CDR2 SQIVND (reference sequence). V dropped 8 bases and J dropped 4; count of bases not matched to a gene: 11. The CDR3 length is 15 residues. CDR3 DNA: TGTGCCAGTCAAGAACGGACTAGCGGTTTTTACGAGCAGTACTTC. It translates to CASQERTSGFYEQYF. The full variable domain, in which reference TRBV19 and TRBJ2-7 provide the parts outside the CDR3, is DGGITQSPKYLFRKEGQNVTLSCEQNLNHDAMYWYRQDPGQGLRLIYYSQIVNDFQKGDIAEGYSVSREKKESFPLTVTSAQKNPTAFYLCASQERTSGFYEQYFGPGTRLTVT.